This TCR beta chain is from a study of cytomegalovirus exposure and HLA in healthy donors. Overall study results and limits: Most of the CMV-associated TCR beta chains (in a later analysis) appeared to be HLA-restricted.

Losses at the gene ends were 3 bases for V and 8 bases for J; bases not matched to a gene: 2. Per the germline V gene, CDR1 is SGHVS and CDR2 is FQNEAQ. This CDR3 contains 13 residues. This clone was seen once. What it binds is unknown. This PCR relied on a set of 60 Vbeta primers and 13 Jbeta primers. Assay used: immunoSEQ multiplex PCR; TCRdb lists only in-frame clones, some missing. The data hold fewer than 200,000 clones, with around 82% observed a single time. Donors had nominal health at sampling but likely had unrecorded immune exposures. The chain links TRBV7-8 to TRBJ1-4; 8 bases align to TRBD1. This TCR derives from a male donor in good health and CMV-seronegative. Sequenced input: PBMCs. The CDR3 bases are TGTGCCAGCAGCTTCGGGACAGGAGAAAAACTGTTTTTT. It specifies CASSFGTGEKLFF.